This is a list of T cell receptor beta chains from one sample in a study of blood T cell repertoires in COVID-19. Sequencing was performed with immunoSEQ multiplex PCR; in TCRdb, only in-frame clones are kept and a portion is missing. The sample has about 370,000 clones; 85% to 90% are singletons. The sample comprised peripheral blood. These receptors came from a man younger than 35 with active or convalescent COVID-19. Both conserved end residues are part of each CDR3. A D gene is named only where the DNA matches it firmly. The size of a clone is reported for some rows only, either as once, few or many, or as a class for expanded clones.

cdr3_aa: CASSLTGVSEQFF
cdr3_nt: TGTGCCAGCAGCTTAACAGGGGTGTCTGAGCAGTTCTTC
j_call: TRBJ2-1
d_call: -
cdr3_length: 13
v_call: TRBV7-3
clone_size: -

cdr3_aa: CASRTLTGNTEAFF
cdr3_nt: TGTGCCAGCAGAACTCTAACGGGGAACACTGAAGCTTTCTTT
j_call: TRBJ1-1
d_call: -
cdr3_length: 14
v_call: TRBV2
clone_size: -

cdr3_aa: CASRVLAGHTGELFF
cdr3_nt: TGTGCCAGCAGAGTTCTAGCGGGACACACCGGGGAGCTGTTTTTT
j_call: TRBJ2-2
d_call: TRBD2
cdr3_length: 15
v_call: TRBV6-5
clone_size: -

cdr3_aa: CASSQEGAAGVLYGQYF
cdr3_nt: TGCGCCAGCAGCCAAGAAGGAGCGGCAGGTGTTTTGTACGGGCAGTACTTC
j_call: TRBJ2-7
d_call: -
cdr3_length: 17
v_call: TRBV4-1
clone_size: -

cdr3_aa: CASSLAGGLSSYNEQFF
cdr3_nt: TGCGCCAGCAGCTTAGCGGGGGGGCTGAGCTCCTACAATGAGCAGTTCTTC
j_call: TRBJ2-1
d_call: TRBD2
cdr3_length: 17
v_call: TRBV10-2
clone_size: -

cdr3_aa: CAWSGDRGYTDTQYF
cdr3_nt: TGTGCCTGGAGTGGGGACAGGGGTTACACAGATACGCAGTATTTT
j_call: TRBJ2-3
d_call: TRBD1
cdr3_length: 15
v_call: TRBV30
clone_size: -

cdr3_aa: CASSQEASGSNEQFF
cdr3_nt: TGCGCCAGCAGCCAAGAGGCTAGCGGAAGCAATGAGCAGTTCTTC
j_call: TRBJ2-1
d_call: TRBD2
cdr3_length: 15
v_call: TRBV4-3
clone_size: once

cdr3_aa: CASSGRTGGTGNTIYF
cdr3_nt: TGTGCCAGCAGTGGGCGGACAGGGGGCACTGGAAACACCATATATTTT
j_call: TRBJ1-3
d_call: TRBD1
cdr3_length: 16
v_call: TRBV6-1
clone_size: -

cdr3_aa: CSVVPRSGDEAFF
cdr3_nt: TGCAGCGTTGTCCCCAGATCGGGGGATGAAGCTTTCTTT
j_call: TRBJ1-1
d_call: -
cdr3_length: 13
v_call: TRBV29-1
clone_size: -

cdr3_aa: CASSLVRGREQYF
cdr3_nt: TGTGCCAGCAGTTTGGTCAGGGGGCGCGAGCAGTACTTC
j_call: TRBJ2-7
d_call: TRBD1
cdr3_length: 13
v_call: TRBV28
clone_size: -

cdr3_aa: CSVEKQNYGYTF
cdr3_nt: TGCAGCGTTGAAAAACAGAACTATGGCTACACCTTC
j_call: TRBJ1-2
d_call: -
cdr3_length: 12
v_call: TRBV29-1
clone_size: -

cdr3_aa: CASSLQGLGSPLHF
cdr3_nt: TGTGCCAGCAGTTTACAGGGGTTGGGTTCACCCCTCCACTTT
j_call: TRBJ1-6
d_call: -
cdr3_length: 14
v_call: TRBV27
clone_size: -

cdr3_aa: CASRLRTGTNQPQHF
cdr3_nt: TGTGCCAGCAGACTAAGGACAGGGACCAATCAGCCCCAGCATTTT
j_call: TRBJ1-5
d_call: TRBD1
cdr3_length: 15
v_call: TRBV2
clone_size: -